This T cell receptor (beta chain) was sequenced during a study of spatial heterogeneity in lung cancer. Across the whole study: Raw sequencing reads included, on average, more than ten appearances of each unique TCR and UMI combination.

This clonotype was counted many times. TCRdb independently ran MiXCR on the 5' RACE reads; one entry per CDR3 protein. The repertoire includes around 89,000 distinct CDR3 sequences, roughly 12% of them detected once, and about two fifths sits in the top ten. The CDR3 extends over 17 amino acids. Time point given: sample taken at primary tumor resection. Samples were donated by 72 untreated early-stage non-small cell lung cancer patients. The genes are TRBV21-1 and TRBJ1-4. TRBV21-1 corresponds to a pseudogene. This clonotype originated in a male donor with early-stage non-small cell lung cancer. The sample here was PBMCs, taken at surgery. DNA for the CDR3: TGTGCCAGCAGCCTCCTTCGAGCCGGGGGGCCAGGTGAAAAACTGTTTTTT. Translation gives CASSLLRAGGPGEKLFF.